The next 27 T cell receptor beta chains were all read from a single sample in a study of T cell responses to AZD1222 COVID-19 vaccine. Sequenced by immunoSEQ multiplex PCR; TCRdb stores in-frame clones only, minus some. Among around 140,000 clones listed, 85% to 95% were seen once. Sample: peripheral blood, taken on day 0 of AZD1222 vaccination. The source of these receptors is an adult in good health.

The gene calls are TRBV9 and TRBJ2-5; a weak D match, TRBD1 (7 bases). Trimming left V 3 bases short and J 1 base short, with 16 bases between. Germline CDR1 reads SGDLS; CDR2 reads YYNGEE. The CDR3 totals 16 residues. The CDR3 DNA is TGTGCCAGCAGCGAAGCAGGGGGGAGGCTCCAAGAGACCCAGTACTTC. It codes for CASSEAGGRLQETQYF.

The table lists this clone with a few counts. The chain is built from TRBV7-3 and TRBJ2-2; unclear D gene. Germline assignment: CDR1 SGHTA and CDR2 FQGTGA. The CDR3 totals 13 residues. Trimming removed 5 bases from V and 7 bases from J, with 11 bases in between. The CDR3 reads CASSESFSGELFF. As DNA, the CDR3 is TGTGCCAGCAGCGAATCCTTTAGCGGGGAGCTGTTTTTT. The full variable domain, rest sourced from reference TRBV7-3 and TRBJ2-2, is GAGVSQTPSNKVTEKGKYVELRCDPISGHTALYWYRQSLGQGPEFLIYFQGTGAADDSGLPNDRFFAVRPEGSVSTLKIQRTERGDSAVYLCASSESFSGELFFGEGSRLTVL.

The V gene is TRBV28, the J gene TRBJ2-2, with 8 bases identical to TRBD1. Trimming removed 6 bases from V and 1 base from J; junction bases left unmatched: 4. Germline CDR1 and CDR2: MDHEN and SYDVKM. This CDR3 is 15 amino acids long. CDR3 loop: CASSLDRGNTGELFF. Here the CDR3 DNA reads TGTGCCAGCAGCCTAGACAGGGGGAACACCGGGGAGCTGTTTTTT.

This CDR3 is CASSSGSGALSYEQYF. Written as DNA, the CDR3 is TGTGCCAGCAGTTCAGGGTCGGGAGCCCTATCCTACGAGCAGTACTTC. The chain has TRBV27 and TRBJ2-7, with a weak D call TRBD2 (6 bases). The CDR3 sequence is 16 residues long. Germline CDR1 MNHEY, CDR2 SMNVEV (reference sequence). Trimming left V 4 bases short and J 1 base short, with 17 bases between.

As DNA, the CDR3 is TGTGCCAGCAGTGAAGGGCGCAGGGCCGGCTACACCTTC. This codes for CASSEGRRAGYTF. The chain links TRBV2 to TRBJ1-2, with D possibly being TRBD1 (5 bases). Germline CDR1 and CDR2: SNHLY and FYNNEI. V was clipped by 1 base and J by 8 bases, with 11 bases between them. The CDR3 has 13 residues.

The chain employs TRBV6-5 and TRBJ1-5, with TRBD1 as a possible D gene (6 bases). This CDR3 has 15 residues. The germline gives CDR1 MNHEY, CDR2 SVGAGI. V was clipped by 2 bases and J by 9 bases, with 17 bases between them. The CDR3 region is CASSYRRQGWWPQHF. The CDR3 region has the DNA TGTGCCAGCAGTTACAGGCGGCAGGGGTGGTGGCCCCAGCATTTT.

V usage is TRBV5-1 and J usage is TRBJ2-7, with 9 bases aligning to TRBD2. Trimming cost V 2 bases and J 0 bases; bases outside gene matches: 6. Germline CDR1 reads SGHRS; CDR2 reads YFSETQ. The CDR3 extends over 16 amino acids. The chain's CDR3 is CASSLISSGNSYEQYF. The CDR3 region has the DNA TGCGCCAGCAGCTTAATCTCTAGCGGGAACTCCTACGAGCAGTACTTC.

The chain links TRBV6-2 or TRBV6-3 to TRBJ1-5; no clear D gene. CDR1 is MNHEY, CDR2 SVGEGT, per germline. This CDR3 is built from 15 residues. Trimming removed 6 bases from V and 2 bases from J, with 14 bases in between. CDR3 nucleotides: TGTGCCAGCAGCCCCCAGGCGGCCCGCAATCAGCCCCAGCATTTT. It translates to CASSPQAARNQPQHF.

This chain uses TRBV7-9 with TRBJ2-7, with D unresolved. V shed 3 bases and J shed 6 bases, with 12 bases lying between them. Germline CDR1 and CDR2: SEHNR and FQNEAQ (reference sequence). CDR3 size: 13 residues. CDR3 coding DNA: TGTGCCAGCAGCTTTCGAGACCGTTTCGAGCAGTACTTC. Protein sequence: CASSFRDRFEQYF.

The rearrangement links TRBV6-5 to TRBJ1-2; D is possibly TRBD1 (5 bases). The CDR3 spans 14 residues. V lost 0 bases and J 11 bases, leaving 16 bases between the germline ends. Germline lookup yields CDR1 MNHEY and CDR2 SVGAGI. The DNA for the CDR3 is TGTGCCAGCAGTTACTCGACGGGGGGACGAGGTTACACCTTC. Amino acid sequence: CASSYSTGGRGYTF.

The chain uses TRBV23-1 and TRBJ1-1; D call uncertain. TRBV23-1 is designated an ORF whose function remains uncertain. Trimming shortened V by 4 bases and J by 1 base, and 28 bases separated the two germline ends. This CDR3 has 20 amino acids. The CDR3 DNA sequence: TGCGCCAGCAGTCGAGAGGGCACCCAAGCCCTACCCAAGCCGAACACTGAAGCTTTCTTT. Translated: CASSREGTQALPKPNTEAFF.

The chain joins TRBV6-1 to TRBJ2-7, with TRBD1 matching over 12 bases. The CDR3 covers 16 residues. CDR1 and CDR2 (germline): MNHNS, SASEGT. Unmatched junction bases numbered 6, after V lost 2 bases and J lost 4 bases. CDR3 sequence (DNA): TGTGCCAGCAGTGAAAGTAGGGGACAGGGGGCGTACGAGCAGTACTTC. As protein: CASSESRGQGAYEQYF.

The rearrangement joins TRBV24-1 to TRBJ2-1; TRBD1 agrees at 8 bases. Germline CDR1 KGHDR, CDR2 SFDVKD. The CDR3 loop spans 16 amino acids. Trimming cost V 0 bases and J 7 bases; bases outside gene matches: 7. DNA for the CDR3: TGTGCCACCAGTGATTTGCTAGCCAGGGGGCAGAATGAGCAGTTCTTC. Translation gives CATSDLLARGQNEQFF.

The gene calls are TRBV6-4 and TRBJ2-2; D possibly matches TRBD1 or TRBD2 (5 bases each). The CDR3 spans 14 residues. V lost 3 bases, J lost 2 bases, and 7 bases lay in between. The germline CDR1 and CDR2 sequences are MRHNA and SNTAGT. The CDR3 DNA follows: TGTGCCAGCAGTGATCGGGACAACACCGGGGAGCTGTTTTTT. Translating gives CASSDRDNTGELFF.

The V and J genes are TRBV7-3 and TRBJ1-1; the D gene is possibly TRBD1 (5 bases). V was shortened by 5 bases and J by 3 bases, with 13 bases between the two germline ends. Per germline, CDR1 SGHTA and CDR2 FQGTGA. CDR3 length: 14 residues. The CDR3: CASSLGTQYTEAFF. Written as DNA, the CDR3 is TGTGCCAGCAGCCTGGGGACGCAGTACACTGAAGCTTTCTTT.

The chain employs TRBV27 and TRBJ1-2, with a possible D match to TRBD1 (6 bases). Germline assignment: CDR1 MNHEY and CDR2 SMNVEV (reference sequence). The CDR3 runs to 12 residues. V was shortened by 3 bases and J by 6 bases, with 8 bases between the two germline ends. DNA for the CDR3: TGTGCCAGCAGTTTTGCAGGGGATGGCTACACCTTC. This encodes CASSFAGDGYTF.

The chain carries TRBV21-1 and TRBJ1-2; the table's D call of TRBD1 was not tested on the DNA. TRBV21-1 is marked as a pseudogene. This CDR3 is 15 amino acids long. The CDR3 loop reads CASSKGRRVVSGYTF. The DNA for the CDR3 is TGTGCCAGCAGCAAAGGTCGCAGGGTGGTCTCTGGCTACACCTTC.

This clone was counted once. The chain couples TRBV28 to TRBJ1-2; TRBD1 matches at 9 bases. CDR1 MDHEN and CDR2 SYDVKM come from the germline V gene. The CDR3 length is 13 residues. Losses at the gene ends were 8 bases for V and 7 bases for J; bases not matched to a gene: 8. In DNA, the CDR3 is TGTGCCAGCGCCCTACAGGGGGCGCGTGGCTACACCTTC. Amino acids: CASALQGARGYTF.

The V call is TRBV7-3, the J call TRBJ1-3; no reliable D call. The length of the CDR3 is 16 residues. Trimming left V 0 bases short and J 2 bases short, with 11 bases between. In germline, CDR1 is SGHTA, CDR2 FQGTGA. CDR3 in DNA: TGTGCCAGCAGCTTAACTGCTAGAGCACCTGGAAACACCATATATTTT. As protein: CASSLTARAPGNTIYF. The variable domain in full, with the rest retrieved from reference TRBV7-3 and TRBJ1-3, is GAGVSQTPSNKVTEKGKYVELRCDPISGHTALYWYRQSLGQGPEFLIYFQGTGAADDSGLPNDRFFAVRPEGSVSTLKIQRTERGDSAVYLCASSLTARAPGNTIYFGEGSWLTVV.

The chain employs TRBV28 and TRBJ1-6, with 7 positions matching TRBD1. The CDR3 is made up of 15 amino acids. With 4 bases clipped from V and 10 bases from J, the junction kept 10 bases outside the gene matches. The germline CDR1 and CDR2 sequences are MDHEN and SYDVKM. DNA for the CDR3: TGTGCCAGCAGTTCCCTAAGAGGGGACAGCTCACCCCTCCACTTT. This sequence encodes CASSSLRGDSSPLHF.

This chain joins TRBV19 and TRBJ1-6; 7 nucleotides agree with TRBD1. With V trimmed by 8 bases and J by 3 bases, 7 bases remained unmatched. CDR1 and CDR2 from the germline V gene are LNHDA and SQIVND (reference sequence). The CDR3 sequence is 15 residues long. The CDR3: CASFDRVGYNSPLHF. DNA of the CDR3: TGTGCCAGTTTCGACAGGGTGGGCTATAATTCACCCCTCCACTTT.

The rearrangement uses TRBV28 and TRBJ1-2, with D possibly TRBD1 on 5 matching bases. CDR1 is MDHEN and CDR2 is SYDVKM in the germline V gene. V lost 2 bases and J lost 5, with 12 bases in between. This CDR3 spans 14 amino acids. The DNA of the CDR3 is TGTGCCAGCAGTTTAACCGACAGTCTTTATGGCTACACCTTC. Residues: CASSLTDSLYGYTF.

This sequence joins TRBV21-1 and TRBJ1-4. TRBV21-1 counts as a pseudogene. The CDR3 is made up of 15 amino acids. DNA for the CDR3: TGTGCCAGCAGCAAAGGGCAGGGAGCTAATGAAAAACTGTTTTTT. Translating gives CASSKGQGANEKLFF.

The genes are TRBV30 and TRBJ2-1; TRBD2 matches at 14 bases. CDR1 is GTSNPN, CDR2 SVGIG, per germline (reference sequence). CDR3 length equals 15 residues. J was trimmed by 8 bases and V by 2 bases; bases with no gene match: 5. The CDR3 DNA reads as TGTGCCTGGAGTCGGACTAGCGGGAGGAATGATGAGCAGTTCTTC. It specifies CAWSRTSGRNDEQFF.

V usage is TRBV7-2 and J usage is TRBJ2-2; the D is unclear. The CDR3 spans 15 residues. Deletions cut 3 bases from V and 4 bases from J, with 12 bases between. CDR1 SGHTA and CDR2 FQGNSA come from the germline V gene. CDR3 DNA: TGTGCCAGCAGCTTTGCCCGAGGTCTCACCGGGGAGCTGTTTTTT. Translating it yields CASSFARGLTGELFF. The whole variable domain, filled in from reference TRBV7-2 and TRBJ2-2, reads GAGVSQSPSNKVTEKGKDVELRCDPISGHTALYWYRQSLGQGLEFLIYFQGNSAPDKSGLPSDRFSAERTGGSVSTLTIQRTQQEDSAVYLCASSFARGLTGELFFGEGSRLTVL.

The chain uses TRBV6-4 and TRBJ2-5, with D perhaps given as TRBD1 or TRBD2 (5 bases each). Trimming removed 3 bases from V and 1 base from J, with 9 bases in between. This CDR3 is built from 14 residues. CDR1 is MRHNA and CDR2 is SNTAGT in the germline V gene. Here the CDR3 reads CASSERGGQETQYF. The CDR3 DNA sequence: TGTGCCAGCAGTGAGAGGGGCGGCCAAGAGACCCAGTACTTC.

V usage is TRBV7-7 and J usage is TRBJ1-2, with D tentatively TRBD1 (5 bases). This CDR3 is built from 9 residues. Germline CDR1 is SSHAT and CDR2 is FNYEAQ (reference sequence). CDR3 region: CASPGGYTF. DNA for the CDR3: TGTGCTAGCCCAGGGGGCTACACCTTC.